The text below deals with one TCR beta chain. The antigen is not known. Trimming cost V 0 bases and J 7 bases, with 19 bases left between them. This CDR3 spans 17 amino acids. Germline V gene data show CDR1 as ENHRY and CDR2 as SYGVKD. The sample originates from a study of blood T cells in healthy people across ages. Study-wide findings and caveats: Naive and antigen-experienced cells were not separated, limiting conclusive comparison.

Primed by a sample-barcoded 5' primer and a J-beta primer mix, a second PCR proceeded for roughly 6 to 12 cycles. Every cDNA was tagged by a template-switch adaptor with 12 random nucleotides. One entry per CDR3 protein results from TCRdb running MiXCR on the 5' RACE reads. The table shows 630,000 or so distinct CDR3 sequences, with about 34% occurring only once. This TCR came from an elderly woman in good health. The chain is built from TRBV10-3 and TRBJ1-5, with a tentative D call TRBD1 (6 bases). The sequenced sample was blood. The CDR3 DNA reads TGTGCCATCAGTGAGTCAACCTCAGGGGTAAGGGGGCAGCCCCAGCATTTT. It codes for CAISESTSGVRGQPQHF.